The 18 T cell receptor beta chains below were found in one sample sequenced in a study of shared clonotypes between healthy human individuals. TCRdb's table, derived via immunoSEQ multiplex PCR, lists solely in-frame clones and lacks some. The table lists about half a million clones, around 80% of them singletons. Material: PBMCs. The origin of the receptors is a middle-aged woman in good health. Some clones in this sample may be carry-over from other donors' samples.

The chain recombines TRBV5-1 with TRBJ2-3; 14 bases align to TRBD2. The germline CDR1 and CDR2 sequences are SGHRS and YFSETQ. With V trimmed by 3 bases and J by 3 bases, 12 bases remained unmatched. The CDR3 runs to 19 residues. Here the CDR3 reads CASSSTTGTSGRSTDTQYF. For the CDR3, the DNA is TGCGCCAGCAGCTCTACCACCGGGACTAGCGGGAGATCGACAGATACGCAGTATTTT.

The J gene is TRBJ2-1, the V gene TRBV7-8; 7 nucleotides line up with TRBD2. The CDR3 spans 14 residues. Per germline, CDR1 SGHVS and CDR2 FQNEAQ. V dropped 0 bases and J dropped 6; count of bases not matched to a gene: 2. CDR3 nucleotides: TGTGCCAGCAGCTTAGCGGCTAGCGGCAATGAGCAGTTCTTC. This translates into CASSLAASGNEQFF.

The CDR3 is CAISDSTTAPNYEQYF. The CDR3 bases are TGTGCCATCAGTGATTCGACGACAGCCCCAAACTACGAGCAGTACTTC. The J gene is TRBJ2-7, the V gene TRBV10-3, with a weak D call TRBD1 (5 bases). This CDR3 region has 16 residues. The germline V and J ends were trimmed by 3 bases and 3 bases, with 18 bases remaining between them. Germline CDR1 reads ENHRY; CDR2 reads SYGVKD.

The gene calls are TRBV27 and TRBJ2-1; tentative D call: TRBD2 (5 bases). Trimming left V 6 bases short and J 0 bases short, with 15 bases between. The CDR3 has 16 amino acids. Germline CDR1 and CDR2: MNHEY and SMNVEV (reference sequence). The CDR3 region is CASRSTGVISYNEQFF. The CDR3 DNA follows: TGTGCCAGCAGATCCACCGGGGTGATCTCCTACAATGAGCAGTTCTTC.

On this clone itself: The junction and the germline gene differ at one end; a read error may be behind it. The J gene is TRBJ2-5, the V gene TRBV9; 11 bases map to TRBD2. This CDR3 region has 14 residues. Germline V lookup: CDR1 SGDLS, CDR2 YYNGEE. Here the CDR3 DNA reads TGTGCCAGCAGCGTAGCCCCACTAGCGGGAGCACCCCACTTC. This sequence encodes CASSVAPLAGAPHF.

This chain joins TRBV15 and TRBJ2-5; TRBD1 matches at 12 bases. Germline V gene sequence: CDR1 LNHNV, CDR2 YYDKDF (reference sequence). This CDR3 region has 15 residues. The J segment lost 5 bases and the V segment lost 4 bases, leaving 5 bases of the junction unmatched. The CDR3 region is CATSKGQGAEETQYF. The DNA of the CDR3 is TGTGCCACCAGCAAGGGACAGGGGGCAGAGGAGACCCAGTACTTC.

The genes are TRBV4-2 and TRBJ2-2, with TRBD2 identical over 8 bases. The CDR3 runs to 17 residues. The V gene end was trimmed by 1 base and the J gene end by 5 bases; junction bases not matched to a gene: 9. Germline values: CDR1 LGHNA, CDR2 YNFKEQ. For the CDR3, the DNA is TGTGCCAGCAGCCAAGTGGGTGCGGGAGGAGGGACCGGGGAGCTGTTTTTT. It translates to CASSQVGAGGGTGELFF.

The CDR3 here is CASSLDMSPWALSSYEQYF. CDR3 in DNA: TGTGCCAGCAGCTTAGATATGAGCCCGTGGGCCCTGAGCTCCTACGAGCAGTACTTC. V usage is TRBV7-6 and J usage is TRBJ2-7; no reliable D call. Trimming shortened V by 1 base and J by 0 bases, and 22 bases separated the two germline ends. This CDR3 region has 19 residues. CDR1 and CDR2 from the germline V gene are SGHVS and FNYEAQ.

This clone occurred once. The chain employs TRBV29-1 and TRBJ2-5; 9 bases agree with TRBD2. CDR1 and CDR2 (germline): SQVTM, ANQGSEA. CDR3 length: 15 amino acids. With V trimmed by 8 bases and J by 1 base, 11 bases remained unmatched. The CDR3 sequence: CSLSGAGGFQETQYF. For the CDR3, the DNA is TGCAGCCTATCTGGGGCGGGAGGGTTCCAAGAGACCCAGTACTTC. The full variable domain, its missing parts supplied by reference TRBV29-1 and TRBJ2-5, is SAVISQKPSRDICQRGTSLTIQCQVDSQVTMMFWYRQQPGQSLTLIATANQGSEATYESGFVIDKFPISRPNLTFSTLTVSNMSPEDSSIYLCSLSGAGGFQETQYFGPGTRLLVL.

The chain combines TRBV12-2 with TRBJ2-2; TRBD2, the table's D call, was not compared with the DNA. TRBV12-2 has pseudogene status. The CDR3 is made up of 17 amino acids. CDR3 nucleotides: TGTGCAAGTCGCTTAGCGCGTGGGACTAGAAGGTCCGGGGAGCTGTTTTTT. As protein: CASRLARGTRRSGELFF.

The rearrangement joins TRBV10-3 to TRBJ1-2; 7 bases map to TRBD1. The CDR3 spans 13 residues. Unmatched junction bases numbered 8, after V lost 7 bases and J lost 6 bases. CDR1 and CDR2 from the germline V gene are ENHRY and SYGVKD. CDR3 coding DNA: TGTGCCATCAAGGACAGGACATTGGATGGCTACACCTTC. Protein sequence: CAIKDRTLDGYTF.

This chain connects TRBV9 to TRBJ2-1, with 7 nucleotides matching TRBD2. The V and J ends lost 0 bases and 4 bases, in that order; junction bases with no gene match: 4. This CDR3 is 15 amino acids long. Germline CDR1 and CDR2: SGDLS and YYNGEE. CDR3 nucleotides: TGTGCCAGCAGCGTAGGCGGGAGCGGGTACAATGAGCAGTTCTTC. This encodes CASSVGGSGYNEQFF.

V and J are TRBV4-1 and TRBJ2-5, with 11 nucleotides matching TRBD1. Near its end, the DNA agrees better with TRBJ2-7, so the J call may be wrong. CDR3 length equals 15 residues. CDR1 and CDR2 from the germline V gene are MGHRA and YSYEKL. In nucleotides, the CDR3 is TGCGCCAGCAGCCAACAAGGGACAGGGGGATACGAGCAGTACTTC. It translates to CASSQQGTGGYEQYF.

This clone came up a few times. The V and J genes are TRBV21-1 and TRBJ2-7. TRBV21-1 is noted as a pseudogene. The CDR3 consists of 14 residues. The CDR3 spells CASSAGGRPYEQYF. For the CDR3, the DNA is TGTGCCAGCAGCGCCGGGGGCAGACCATACGAGCAGTACTTC.

The V gene is TRBV5-8, the J gene TRBJ2-7; 7 nucleotides line up with TRBD2. The germline gives CDR1 SGHTS, CDR2 YDEGEE. V shed 4 bases, J shed 5 bases, and the junction held 15 bases outside the gene matches. The CDR3 sequence is 16 residues long. CDR3 sequence: CASSLGGGAGVDEQYF. CDR3 bases: TGTGCCAGCAGCCTGGGCGGAGGGGCGGGAGTGGACGAGCAGTACTTC.

J is TRBJ2-7 and V is TRBV5-1; D perhaps matches TRBD1 (6 bases). Germline values: CDR1 SGHRS, CDR2 YFSETQ. This CDR3 contains 16 residues. V was cut by 4 bases and J by 4 bases, with 21 bases left in between. The CDR3 region is CASSLQTPGVGYEQYF. The DNA of the CDR3 is TGCGCCAGCAGCCTCCAGACCCCAGGGGTCGGGTACGAGCAGTACTTC.

The chain couples TRBV5-4 to TRBJ2-7; D perhaps matches TRBD1 (6 bases). Between the trimmed V and J ends, which lost 1 base and 5 bases, there was a span of 10 bases. The CDR3 sequence is 13 residues long. Germline V gene data show CDR1 as SGHNT and CDR2 as YYREEE (reference sequence). CDR3 nucleotides: TGTGCCAGCAGCTTGACAGGGTACGACGAGCAGTACTTC. This encodes CASSLTGYDEQYF. The full variable domain, rest sourced from reference TRBV5-4 and TRBJ2-7, is ETGVTQSPTHLIKTRGQQVTLRCSSQSGHNTVSWYQQALGQGPQFIFQYYREEENGRGNFPPRFSGLQFPNYSSELNVNALELDDSALYLCASSLTGYDEQYFGPGTRLTVT.

The V call is TRBV4-3, the J call TRBJ2-1; 10 bases agree with TRBD2. The length of the CDR3 is 17 residues. Germline V CDR1 and CDR2: LGHNA, YSLEER. V was pared by 1 base and J by 5 bases, with 8 bases of the junction left unmatched. CDR3 nucleotide sequence: TGCGCCAGCAGCCAAGGAACTAGCGGGACGTTACACAATGAGCAGTTCTTC. Protein sequence: CASSQGTSGTLHNEQFF.